Sequencing of this TCR beta chain was carried out in a study of blood T cells in healthy people across ages. Every donor contributed 8 to 10 milliliters of peripheral blood by blood draw. Isolation recovered at least 6.5 million PBMCs from every sample. The table lists this clonotype with a few counts. A second PCR, run for roughly 6 to 11 cycles, used a sample-barcoded 5' primer plus a J-beta primer mix. TCRdb re-derived calls from the 5' RACE reads in MiXCR, one entry per CDR3 protein. The table shows 1.5 million to 2 million distinct CDR3 sequences, with roughly 28% occurring only once. Germline V gene data show CDR1 as MNHEY and CDR2 as SMNVEV (reference sequence). V was clipped by 5 bases and J by 2 bases, with 13 bases between them. The CDR3 extends over 14 amino acids.

J is TRBJ2-7 and V is TRBV27; D is unclear. The TCR comes from a woman aged 25 to 45 in good health. The sample was blood. The CDR3 loop reads CASSPELNPYEQYF. CDR3 nucleotide sequence: TGTGCCAGCAGTCCGGAACTCAACCCCTACGAGCAGTACTTC.